The rows below give T cell receptor beta chains drawn from one sample of a study of CD8 T cells in ankylosing spondylitis. TCRdb itself ran the 5' RACE reads through MiXCR, one entry per CDR3 protein. The sample records 120,000 to 150,000 distinct CDR3 sequences, more than 7% being singletons. The sample taken for sequencing was synovial fluid, either unsorted or a sorted T cell fraction (not recorded which). The source of these receptors is a male donor with ankylosing spondylitis. Both conserved end residues are part of each CDR3. A D gene is named only where the DNA matches it firmly. Clone size is not always given. Where it is, it says once, few, many or a class for expanded clones.

V	size	D	J	CDR3	DNA
TRBV7-3	many	NA	TRBJ2-3	CASSTGTSDTQYF	TGTGCCAGCAGCACGGGGACTTCGGATACGCAGTATTTT
TRBV29-1	NA	TRBD2	TRBJ2-3	CSGSGAGGPSDTQYF	TGCAGCGGCTCAGGAGCGGGGGGTCCCTCAGATACGCAGTATTTT
TRBV10-2	few	NA	TRBJ1-3	CASSPGSLSGNTIYF	TGCGCCAGCAGTCCCGGGTCCCTCTCTGGAAACACCATATATTTT
TRBV27	NA	NA	TRBJ1-1	CASRPRQYTEAFF	TGTGCCAGCAGGCCTCGACAGTACACTGAAGCTTTCTTT
TRBV20-1	few	TRBD1	TRBJ2-2	CSARPGTGTGELFF	TGCAGTGCTAGACCCGGGACAGGGACCGGGGAGCTGTTTTTT
TRBV28	many	NA	TRBJ2-3	CASSQPTVKTQYF	TGTGCCAGCAGTCAACCTACAGTAAAGACGCAGTATTTT
TRBV2	many	NA	TRBJ2-3	CASSGGGGGDTQYF	TGTGCCAGCAGTGGTGGCGGAGGGGGAGATACGCAGTATTTT
TRBV6-5	many	TRBD2	TRBJ2-2	CASSYRLAGGLGTGELFF	TGTGCCAGCAGTTATCGGCTAGCGGGAGGGCTGGGCACCGGGGAGCTGTTTTTT
TRBV6-2/TRBV6-3	few	NA	TRBJ2-7	CASSYGNWPYEQYF	TGTGCCAGCAGTTATGGGAACTGGCCCTACGAGCAGTACTTC
TRBV5-1	few	NA	TRBJ2-6	CASSLEWFSGANVLTF	TGCGCCAGCAGCTTGGAATGGTTCTCTGGGGCCAACGTCCTGACTTTC
TRBV28	NA	NA	TRBJ2-3	CASSFGPRITDTQYF	TGTGCCAGCAGTTTCGGGCCCCGAATAACAGATACGCAGTATTTT
TRBV4-1	few	NA	TRBJ1-5	CASSRDLPGYQPQHF	TGCGCCAGCAGCCGAGACCTTCCGGGGTATCAGCCCCAGCATTTT
TRBV2	once	NA	TRBJ2-1	CASNSGSYNEQFF	TGTGCCAGCAACTCGGGCTCCTACAATGAGCAGTTCTTC
TRBV5-1	NA	TRBD1	TRBJ1-2	CASSLVGQGMAGYTF	TGCGCCAGCAGCTTGGTGGGACAGGGGATGGCTGGCTACACCTTC
TRBV5-1	NA	NA	TRBJ2-2	CASRDSPNTGELFF	TGCGCCAGCAGGGACAGCCCGAACACCGGGGAGCTGTTTTTT
TRBV7-2	few	NA	TRBJ2-1	CASSLAGLKANEQFF	TGTGCCAGCAGCTTAGCGGGACTTAAGGCGAATGAGCAGTTCTTC
TRBV4-2	NA	NA	TRBJ1-2	CASSPNTGEGNYGYTF	TGTGCCAGCAGCCCCAACACCGGGGAGGGTAACTATGGCTACACCTTC
TRBV29-1	NA	NA	TRBJ1-1	CSVAAGTNTEAFF	TGCAGCGTTGCTGCGGGGACGAACACTGAAGCTTTCTTT
TRBV18	NA	NA	TRBJ1-6	CASSPPYLGPRSPLHF	TGTGCCAGCTCACCCCCTTATCTTGGACCGAGATCACCCCTCCACTTT
TRBV19	many	TRBD1	TRBJ1-2	CASSLIDRDSYGYTF	TGTGCCAGTAGTCTCATCGACAGGGATTCCTATGGCTACACCTTC
TRBV15	NA	TRBD1	TRBJ2-7	CATSRDTGGYEQYF	TGTGCCACCAGCAGAGATACAGGGGGCTACGAGCAGTACTTC
TRBV7-2	many	NA	TRBJ1-2	CASSFQSGFYGYTF	TGTGCCAGCAGCTTTCAATCGGGGTTCTATGGCTACACCTTC
TRBV20-1	NA	TRBD2	TRBJ2-7	CSADGSGGSYEQYF	TGCAGTGCGGATGGAAGCGGGGGCTCCTACGAGCAGTACTTC
TRBV20-1	few	TRBD1	TRBJ2-1	CSARSPTGGSYNEQFF	TGCAGTGCTAGATCCCCGACAGGGGGGTCCTACAATGAGCAGTTCTTC
TRBV20-1	many	NA	TRBJ2-7	CSATRGGSSYEQYF	TGCAGTGCTACGAGGGGCGGATCCTCCTACGAGCAGTACTTC
TRBV20-1	NA	NA	TRBJ2-5	CSASARGGETQYF	TGCAGTGCTAGCGCCCGAGGCGGAGAGACCCAGTACTTC
TRBV11-1	once	TRBD1	TRBJ1-1	CASSSGQAGVYYPEAFF	TGTGCCAGCAGCTCCGGACAGGCAGGGGTTTATTATCCTGAAGCTTTCTTT
TRBV12-3/TRBV12-4	once	NA	TRBJ1-2	CASSWGRGSYGHTF	NA
TRBV20-1	few	TRBD2	TRBJ2-1	CSAPGLAGVGEQFF	TGCAGTGCACCGGGACTAGCGGGAGTCGGTGAGCAGTTCTTC
TRBV7-8	many	NA	TRBJ1-1	CASSFQPRQAEAFF	TGTGCCAGCAGCTTCCAACCTCGACAGGCTGAAGCTTTCTTT
TRBV7-2	many	TRBD1	TRBJ1-5	CASSLEATGYQPQHF	TGTGCCAGCAGCTTAGAAGCGACAGGGTACCAGCCCCAGCATTTT
TRBV7-9	many	NA	TRBJ2-7	CASSLDSSYEQYF	TGTGCCAGCAGCCTGGACAGCTCCTACGAGCAGTACTTC
TRBV4-2	many	NA	TRBJ1-5	CASSQYHGGDQPQHF	TGTGCCAGCAGCCAGTACCATGGAGGAGATCAGCCCCAGCATTTT
TRBV20-1	many	NA	TRBJ2-3	CSARDPNGDTQYF	TGCAGTGCTAGAGATCCCAATGGAGATACGCAGTATTTT
TRBV20-1	many	NA	TRBJ1-5	CSAIEQGYRNQPQHF	TGCAGTGCAATCGAACAGGGTTATCGCAATCAGCCCCAGCATTTT
TRBV20-1	NA	TRBD1	TRBJ1-1	CSAERTGLPEAFF	TGCAGTGCTGAAAGGACAGGGTTGCCTGAAGCTTTCTTT
TRBV7-9	few	NA	TRBJ2-6	CASRADRGAGANVLTF	TGTGCCAGCAGGGCTGACAGAGGCGCTGGGGCCAACGTCCTGACTTTC
TRBV7-2	many	TRBD1	TRBJ1-1	CASSYGDRGITEAFF	TGTGCCAGCAGCTATGGGGACAGGGGGATCACTGAAGCTTTCTTT
TRBV28	many	TRBD1	TRBJ1-1	CASSLFETGKAFF	TGTGCCAGCAGTTTATTTGAGACAGGGAAAGCTTTCTTT
TRBV11-1	NA	NA	TRBJ2-7	CASGPSGTLNEQYF	TGTGCCAGCGGGCCAAGCGGCACCCTTAACGAGCAGTACTTC
TRBV4-2	NA	NA	TRBJ2-1	CASSQVKSGLPPFDEQFF	TGTGCCAGCAGCCAAGTCAAGTCTGGGCTACCGCCGTTCGATGAGCAGTTCTTC
TRBV7-8	many	NA	TRBJ2-3	CASSMTESTQYF	TGTGCCAGCAGCATGACAGAATCTACGCAGTATTTT
TRBV7-2	NA	NA	TRBJ1-2	CASSQRRSNYGYTF	TGTGCCAGCAGCCAAAGGCGGTCGAACTATGGCTACACCTTC
TRBV5-1	many	NA	TRBJ2-1	CASTDLQGNEQFF	TGCGCCAGCACCGACTTACAGGGCAATGAGCAGTTCTTC
TRBV5-1	many	NA	TRBJ2-2	CASSLDGGYTGELFF	TGCGCCAGCAGCTTGGACGGGGGTTACACCGGGGAGCTGTTTTTT
TRBV7-2	NA	TRBD2	TRBJ2-7	CASSPGLAGVGEQYF	TGTGCCAGCAGCCCGGGACTAGCGGGAGTCGGCGAGCAGTACTTC
TRBV28	many	NA	TRBJ2-3	CASSFTLRAQYF	TGTGCCAGCAGTTTCACCTTGCGCGCGCAGTATTTT
TRBV7-8	NA	NA	TRBJ2-7	CASSFPLGGQPSEQYF	TGTGCCAGCAGCTTCCCCCTCGGCGGACAGCCCTCCGAGCAGTACTTC
TRBV6-5	NA	NA	TRBJ2-7	CASSYSRGGYEQYF	TGTGCCAGCAGTTACTCGAGGGGTGGGTACGAGCAGTACTTC
TRBV7-9	NA	TRBD1	TRBJ1-5	CASSRGTASNQPQHF	TGTGCCAGCAGCCGAGGGACAGCCAGCAATCAGCCCCAGCATTTT
TRBV18	many	NA	TRBJ2-7	CASSPGLRSLEQYF	TGTGCCAGCTCACCGGGTCTACGGAGTCTAGAGCAGTACTTC
TRBV6-2/TRBV6-3	NA	TRBD2	TRBJ2-5	CASLRGGAETQYF	TGTGCCAGCCTAAGGGGAGGGGCAGAGACCCAGTACTTC
TRBV2	many	NA	TRBJ2-1	CASSPGGATNREQFF	TGTGCCAGCTCTCCGGGGGGCGCTACCAACAGGGAGCAGTTCTTC
TRBV20-1	many	NA	TRBJ1-1	CSGYPGEARVAFF	TGCAGTGGGTACCCGGGGGAGGCAAGGGTAGCTTTCTTT
TRBV2	many	NA	TRBJ1-1	CASSEGSRTRNTEAFF	TGTGCCAGCAGTGAAGGTTCCAGGACAAGGAACACTGAAGCTTTCTTT